The 26 T cell receptor beta chains listed next were all sequenced from one sample in a study of CD8+ T cells in alopecia areata. Treatment described: oral pan-JAK inhibitor, 5-10 mg twice daily. Once RNA had been extracted, it was reverse transcribed into cDNA to act as the sequencing template. Profiled with immunoSEQ multiplex PCR; TCRdb holds only in-frame clones, not every one. The repertoire includes some 190,000 clones, more than 60% of them detected once, and 0.95% to 1.5% sits in the top ten. The sample was CD4+ T cells sorted from blood, taken around week 44, from a patient treated with tofacitinib. The receptors derive from a human donor with alopecia areata.

This clone was picked up one time. V gene TRBV12-5 combines with J gene TRBJ1-5, with D perhaps TRBD1 (5 bases). The V gene's germline CDR1 is LGHNT and CDR2 FRNRAP. The CDR3 covers 15 residues. V was clipped by 5 bases and J by 5 bases, with 16 bases between them. The CDR3 DNA follows: TGTGCTAGTGGTCCATGGGACCCAGGCTATCAGCCCCAGCATTTT. Its translation is CASGPWDPGYQPQHF.

This clone turned up a few times. The V call is TRBV2, the J call TRBJ2-2; no clear D gene. With 1 base removed from V and 4 bases from J, the gap between germline ends came to 4 bases. The CDR3 contains 13 residues. CDR1 SNHLY and CDR2 FYNNEI come from the germline V gene. CDR3 amino acids: CASSEGVTGELFF. The CDR3 nucleotides read TGTGCCAGCAGTGAAGGGGTCACCGGGGAGCTGTTTTTT.

This clone came up a few times. The V call is TRBV7-2, the J call TRBJ1-1, with D perhaps matching TRBD1 (5 bases). This CDR3 region has 15 residues. Germline loops: CDR1 SGHTA, CDR2 FQGNSA. The V gene lost 1 base and the J gene lost 0 bases, with 9 bases spanning the gap. CDR3 sequence reads: CASSLGGRVNTEAFF. In DNA form, the CDR3 reads TGTGCCAGCAGCTTAGGGGGCAGGGTGAACACTGAAGCTTTCTTT.

This clone turned up a few times. The chain carries TRBV2 and TRBJ1-5; 10 nucleotides match TRBD1. J lost 2 bases, V lost 11 bases, and 3 bases had no gene match. This CDR3 region has 13 residues. Germline V gene lookup returns CDR1 SNHLY and CDR2 FYNNEI. The CDR3, as DNA: TGTGCCTCTGGACAGGGGGGCAATCAGCCCCAGCATTTT. The encoded protein is CASGQGGNQPQHF.

The chain has TRBV18 and TRBJ2-3, with 8 bases lining up with TRBD1. CDR3 size: 12 residues. CDR1 KGHSH and CDR2 LQKENI come from the germline V gene. J gave up 13 bases and V 5 bases, and 8 bases lay outside the gene matches. This chain's CDR3 is CASSSTDRVEYF. CDR3 in DNA: TGTGCCAGCTCATCGACGGACAGGGTCGAGTATTTT.

The DNA for the CDR3 is TGTGCCAGCAGCTTAGTTCTCCAGGGGAGAACTGAAGCTTTCTTT. Translation: CASSLVLQGRTEAFF. The V gene is TRBV7-2, the J gene TRBJ1-1, with D tentatively TRBD1 (6 bases). Trimming stripped 1 base from V and 5 bases from J, with 14 bases between. Germline loops: CDR1 SGHTA, CDR2 FQGNSA. This CDR3 has 15 residues.

This chain joins TRBV4-3 and TRBJ1-5, with 8 bases fitting TRBD1. The ends lost 2 bases at V and 7 bases at J; junction bases unmatched: 4. Germline V gene sequence: CDR1 LGHNA, CDR2 YSLEER. This CDR3 has 14 residues. The CDR3 DNA is TGCGCCAGCAGCCAAAACAGGGGGACCCAGCCCCAGCATTTT. This gives the protein CASSQNRGTQPQHF.

This clone appeared a few times. V gene TRBV14 combines with J gene TRBJ2-1; the match to TRBD1 covers 7 bases. Germline loops: CDR1 SGHDN, CDR2 FVKESK. The CDR3 loop spans 15 amino acids. V trimming: 6 bases; J trimming: 1 base; junction bases outside the gene matches: 6. The CDR3 loop reads CASSTQGVSYNEQFF. DNA for the CDR3: TGTGCCAGCAGTACCCAGGGGGTGTCCTACAATGAGCAGTTCTTC.

The rearrangement links TRBV7-9 to TRBJ1-4, with D tentatively TRBD1 (5 bases). Per the germline V gene, CDR1 is SEHNR and CDR2 is FQNEAQ (reference sequence). The CDR3 runs 10 residues. Trimming stripped 11 bases from V and 7 bases from J, with 8 bases between. This CDR3 is CAGASEKLFF. DNA of the CDR3: TGTGCCGGGGCGTCTGAAAAACTGTTTTTT.

CDR3 bases: TGCAGTGCTAATCGAGAGGATACGCAGTATTTT. Protein: CSANREDTQYF. V gene TRBV20-1 combines with J gene TRBJ2-3; no reliable D call. Germline CDR1 DFQATT, CDR2 SNEGSKA (reference sequence). V was shortened by 4 bases and J by 6 bases, with 8 bases between the two germline ends. The CDR3 has 11 residues.

V is TRBV19 and J is TRBJ2-5; D is uncertain. Looked up from germline, CDR1 is LNHDA and CDR2 is SQIVND (reference sequence). This CDR3 has 15 amino acids. Trimming took off 0 bases at V and 2 bases at J, with 10 bases between the two ends. CDR3 in DNA: TGTGCCAGTAGTATAGATCTTAGTCCTCAAGAGACCCAGTACTTC. It yields the protein CASSIDLSPQETQYF.

The chain recombines TRBV30 with TRBJ1-1; D not certain. This CDR3 has 13 residues. Per the germline V gene, CDR1 is GTSNPN and CDR2 is SVGIG (reference sequence). Trimming removed 1 base at V and 1 base at J, with 7 bases between. The CDR3 region is CAWSGAGNTEAFF. In DNA form, the CDR3 reads TGTGCCTGGAGTGGGGCAGGGAACACTGAAGCTTTCTTT. Using reference TRBV30 and TRBJ1-1 for the parts outside the CDR3, the full variable domain is SQTIHQWPATLVQPVGSPLSLECTVEGTSNPNLYWYRQAAGRGLQLLFYSVGIGQISSEVPQNLSASRPQDRQFILSSKKLLLSDSGFYLCAWSGAGNTEAFFGQGTRLTVV.

This rearrangement joins TRBV5-1 to TRBJ2-7; no clear D gene. The germline V gene encodes CDR1 SGHRS and CDR2 YFSETQ. Trimming removed 5 bases from V and 0 bases from J, with 12 bases in between. The CDR3 sequence is 14 residues long. The CDR3: CASRQQINSYEQYF. In DNA, the CDR3 is TGCGCCAGCAGACAACAGATTAACTCCTACGAGCAGTACTTC.

On this clone: This specimen includes other DNA sequences encoding the same CDR3. This chain connects TRBV7-2 to TRBJ2-3; D remains unclear. CDR1 is SGHTA, CDR2 FQGNSA, per germline. This CDR3 is 11 amino acids long. With 3 bases removed from V and 3 bases from J, the gap between germline ends came to 1 base. Here the CDR3 reads CASSLTDTQYF. Written as DNA, the CDR3 is TGTGCCAGCAGCTTGACAGATACGCAGTATTTT.

This clone was detected only a few times. The rearrangement joins TRBV7-3 to TRBJ2-1; D remains ambiguous. Germline V gene sequence: CDR1 SGHTA, CDR2 FQGTGA. Trimming left V 5 bases short and J 9 bases short, with 17 bases between. There are 14 residues in the CDR3. Written as DNA, the CDR3 is TGTGCCAGCAGCCTCGGAACAACTTTAGGTGAGCAGTTCTTC. This sequence encodes CASSLGTTLGEQFF.

This chain joins TRBV9 and TRBJ1-5; 7 nucleotides align to TRBD1. J gave up 2 bases and V 0 bases, and 2 bases lay outside the gene matches. Germline lookup yields CDR1 SGDLS and CDR2 YYNGEE. The CDR3 covers 15 residues. CDR3 sequence (DNA): TGTGCCAGCAGCGTAGGAGGACAGGGCAATCAGCCCCAGCATTTT. Encoded protein: CASSVGGQGNQPQHF.

This clone showed up just once. The CDR3 protein is CASSLWANTEAFF. In DNA, the CDR3 is TGTGCCAGCAGCTTGTGGGCCAACACTGAAGCTTTCTTT. The chain recombines TRBV5-4 with TRBJ1-1; no definite D call. Deletions cut 1 base from V and 2 bases from J, with 6 bases between. The CDR3 has 13 residues. From germline, CDR1 is SGHNT and CDR2 YYREEE (reference sequence). Full variable domain (outside the CDR3, taken from reference TRBV5-4 and TRBJ1-1): ETGVTQSPTHLIKTRGQQVTLRCSSQSGHNTVSWYQQALGQGPQFIFQYYREEENGRGNFPPRFSGLQFPNYSSELNVNALELDDSALYLCASSLWANTEAFFGQGTRLTVV.

The rearrangement uses TRBV30 and TRBJ2-3; the D gene is possibly TRBD2 (5 bases). Germline V gives CDR1 GTSNPN, CDR2 SVGIG (reference sequence). Trimming cost V 2 bases and J 1 base, with 13 bases left between them. There are 15 residues in the CDR3. CDR3 bases: TGTGCCTGGAGTTGGAGGACCCTACGCACAGATACGCAGTATTTT. As protein: CAWSWRTLRTDTQYF.

V is TRBV4-1 and J is TRBJ1-2; no reliable D call. CDR1 is MGHRA, CDR2 YSYEKL, per germline. The CDR3 extends over 15 amino acids. Trimming took off 0 bases at V and 5 bases at J, with 13 bases between the two ends. CDR3 nucleotides: TGCGCCAGCAGCCAAGACCCCGCCCTAGAGTATGGCTACACCTTC. As protein: CASSQDPALEYGYTF.

This clone appeared a few times. The DNA for the CDR3 is TGTGCCAGCAGCTCGGGCCCCATCGGCTACACCTTC. It specifies CASSSGPIGYTF. The chain joins TRBV7-2 to TRBJ1-2, with D unclear. From germline, CDR1 is SGHTA and CDR2 FQGNSA. V lost 4 bases and J lost 8, with 11 bases in between. The CDR3 loop spans 12 amino acids. Variable domain in full (rest from reference TRBV7-2 and TRBJ1-2): GAGVSQSPSNKVTEKGKDVELRCDPISGHTALYWYRQSLGQGLEFLIYFQGNSAPDKSGLPSDRFSAERTGGSVSTLTIQRTQQEDSAVYLCASSSGPIGYTFGSGTRLTVV.

The V and J genes are TRBV7-2 and TRBJ2-3; 7 nucleotides align to TRBD1. The V gene's germline CDR1 is SGHTA and CDR2 FQGNSA. V trimming: 5 bases; J trimming: 4 bases; junction bases outside the gene matches: 6. This CDR3 comprises 14 residues. The CDR3 loop is CASSTTGSADTQYF. The DNA for the CDR3 is TGTGCCAGCAGCACGACAGGGTCGGCAGATACGCAGTATTTT.

The chain carries TRBV11-1 and TRBJ2-2; D is unclear. V was shortened by 1 base and J by 2 bases, with 5 bases between the two germline ends. The length of the CDR3 is 14 residues. From germline, CDR1 is SGHAT and CDR2 FQDESV (reference sequence). The CDR3 region has the DNA TGTGCCAGCAGCTTAGGACAAAACACCGGGGAGCTGTTTTTT. This gives the protein CASSLGQNTGELFF.

This sequence joins TRBV5-6 and TRBJ1-5; a weak D match, TRBD1 (6 bases). The length of the CDR3 is 16 residues. V was clipped by 5 bases and J by 1 base, with 16 bases between them. CDR1 SGHDT and CDR2 YYEEEE come from the germline V gene. As DNA, the CDR3 is TGTGCCAGCAGTCAAAGGACAGAAGCAAGCAATCAGCCCCAGCATTTT. This translates into CASSQRTEASNQPQHF.

The rearrangement joins TRBV6-6 to TRBJ2-7, with a tentative D call TRBD1 (5 bases). The CDR3 is made up of 16 amino acids. Germline V gene lookup returns CDR1 MNHNY and CDR2 SVGAGI (reference sequence). Trimming stripped 4 bases from V and 5 bases from J, with 21 bases between. The CDR3 DNA reads as TGTGCCAGCAGTTCCCCCGTGCGGCAGGGTAGGCACGAGCAGTACTTC. Its translation is CASSSPVRQGRHEQYF.

This clone has only a few counts. The chain recombines TRBV30 with TRBJ1-1; a weak D match, TRBD1 (5 bases). Germline V gene lookup returns CDR1 GTSNPN and CDR2 SVGIG (reference sequence). This CDR3 has 12 amino acids. V was cut by 1 base and J by 10 bases, with 13 bases left in between. The CDR3 reads CAWSGGGEGAFF. The DNA of the CDR3 is TGTGCCTGGAGTGGTGGGGGGGAAGGAGCTTTCTTT.

The chain recombines TRBV30 with TRBJ2-3, with D maybe TRBD1 (5 bases). The CDR3 runs 16 residues. Germline assignment: CDR1 GTSNPN and CDR2 SVGIG (reference sequence). Trimming removed 1 base at V and 2 bases at J, with 16 bases between. This chain's CDR3 is CAWSDLGRVNTDTQYF. Here the CDR3 DNA reads TGTGCCTGGAGTGATCTCGGCAGGGTAAACACAGATACGCAGTATTTT.